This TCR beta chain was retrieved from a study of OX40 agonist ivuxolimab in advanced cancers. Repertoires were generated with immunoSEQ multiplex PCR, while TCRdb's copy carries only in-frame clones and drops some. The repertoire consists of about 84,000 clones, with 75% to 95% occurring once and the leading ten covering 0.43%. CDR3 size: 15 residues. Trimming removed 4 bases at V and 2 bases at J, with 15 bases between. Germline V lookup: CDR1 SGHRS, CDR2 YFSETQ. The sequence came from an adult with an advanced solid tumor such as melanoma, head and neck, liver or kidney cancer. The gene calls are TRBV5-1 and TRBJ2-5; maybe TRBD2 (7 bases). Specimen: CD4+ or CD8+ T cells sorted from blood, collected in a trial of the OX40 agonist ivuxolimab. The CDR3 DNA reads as TGCGCCAGCAGCGGCCCTGGGGGGGCTCAAGAGACCCAGTACTTC. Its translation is CASSGPGGAQETQYF.